The TCR beta chain described here comes from a study of post-analysis software for immune sequencing data. As to this clonotype: What it recognizes is unknown.

Study-level points and caveats: Controls showed lower frequencies than patients for roughly 5 TRBV segments, and TRBV5-6, TRBV5-1 and TRBV20-1 were among these. Multiple sclerosis was associated with a significant reduction in normalized Chao1 diversity relative to controls.

The germline CDR1 and CDR2 sequences are SEHNR and FQNEAQ (reference sequence). V lost 5 bases to trimming and J lost 2 bases, with 16 bases between them. The CDR3 length is 15 residues. TCR beta libraries were prepared from cDNA with unique molecular identifiers. TCRdb recomputed calls from the PCR reads with MiXCR, one row per CDR3 protein. The sample holds about 460,000 distinct CDR3 sequences; around 40% are singletons and the top ten take roughly an eighth. The clonotype comes from a girl between 10 and 17 years old with multiple sclerosis. Source material: blood. This sequence joins TRBV7-9 and TRBJ2-7; D is ambiguous. The CDR3 spells CASSLLVQSPYEQYF. The CDR3 region has the DNA TGTGCCAGCAGCCTCCTCGTTCAGTCGCCCTACGAGCAGTACTTC.